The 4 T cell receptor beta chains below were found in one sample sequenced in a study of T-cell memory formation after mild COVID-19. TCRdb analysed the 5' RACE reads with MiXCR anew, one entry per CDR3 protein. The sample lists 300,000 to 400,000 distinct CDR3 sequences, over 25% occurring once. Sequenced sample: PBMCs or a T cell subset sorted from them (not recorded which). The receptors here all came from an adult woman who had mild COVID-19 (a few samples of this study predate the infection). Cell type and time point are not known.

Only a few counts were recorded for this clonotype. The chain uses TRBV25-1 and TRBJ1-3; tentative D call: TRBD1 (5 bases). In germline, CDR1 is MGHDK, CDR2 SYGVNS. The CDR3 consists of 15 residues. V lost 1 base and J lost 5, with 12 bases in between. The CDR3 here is CASSESKTDRNTIYF. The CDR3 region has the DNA TGTGCCAGCAGTGAATCGAAGACAGATCGAAACACCATATATTTT.

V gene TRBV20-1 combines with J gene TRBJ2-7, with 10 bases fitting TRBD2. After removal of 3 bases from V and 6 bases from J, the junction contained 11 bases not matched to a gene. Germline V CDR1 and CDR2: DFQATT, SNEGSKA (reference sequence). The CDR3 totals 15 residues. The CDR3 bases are TGCAGTGCTAGCGCCCCGCAGAGCGGGAGGGCCGAGCAGTACTTC. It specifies CSASAPQSGRAEQYF.

The CDR3 DNA is TGTGCCAGCAGCTTAAACCGGCCAACCGGGGAGCTGTTTTTT. Translated: CASSLNRPTGELFF. The chain employs TRBV7-3 and TRBJ2-2; D unresolved. With 1 base removed from V and 5 bases from J, the gap between germline ends came to 8 bases. The CDR3 has 14 residues. The V gene's germline CDR1 is SGHTA and CDR2 FQGTGA.

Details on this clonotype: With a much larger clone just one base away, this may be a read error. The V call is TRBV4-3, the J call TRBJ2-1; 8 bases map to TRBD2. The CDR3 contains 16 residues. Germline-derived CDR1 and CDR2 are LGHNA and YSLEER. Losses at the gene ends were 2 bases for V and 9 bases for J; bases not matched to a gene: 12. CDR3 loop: CASSQKLAADLTEQFF. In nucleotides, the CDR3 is TGCGCCAGCAGCCAAAAACTAGCGGCAGATCTTACTGAGCAGTTCTTC.